This entry features one T cell receptor (beta chain) sequence. Its cognate antigen is unknown. One end of the junction does not line up with germline, which may come from a read error. The data originate from a study of blood T cells in healthy people across ages. Study outcomes and limitations: Because donor CMV status was unknown, expanded clonotype changes were possibly confounded. Long-lived and aged donors differed, with more naive CD4+ cells and higher diversity in the long-lived.

Then a second PCR, running about 6 to 12 cycles, was carried out with a sample-barcoded 5' primer and a J-beta primer mix. TCRdb fed the 5' RACE reads into MiXCR, producing one record per CDR3 protein. The data contain about 1.4 million distinct CDR3 sequences, approximately 59% of them singletons. Per individual sample, total RNA of at least 5 micrograms was extracted. Looked up from germline, CDR1 is LGHDT and CDR2 is YNNKEL (reference sequence). The CDR3 sequence is 15 residues long. Specimen: blood. The V call is TRBV3-1, the J call TRBJ2-1; no clear D gene. The source of this sequence is a young man in good health. The CDR3 spells CASSQDTGNYNGQFF. DNA for the CDR3: TGTGCCAGCAGCCAAGATACCGGTAACTACAATGGGCAGTTCTTC.